The entry below gives a single T cell receptor (beta chain) sequence along with its context. The protocol was immunoSEQ multiplex PCR, while the TCRdb copy is restricted to in-frame clones and leaves out a portion. The sample includes around 120,000 clones, around 88% of them seen just once. This entry comes from a study of blood T cell repertoires in COVID-19. The length of the CDR3 is 14 residues. Germline trimming cut 5 bases from V and 6 bases from J; bases unmatched to any gene: 6. Germline V gives CDR1 SGDLS, CDR2 YYNGEE. The V and J genes are TRBV9 and TRBJ2-2; TRBD2 matches 8 bases. This TCR derives from a woman aged 50 to 65 with active or convalescent COVID-19. The specimen sequenced was peripheral blood. The DNA of the CDR3 is TGTGCCAGCAGGGCGGGGGGCGCGTCCGGGGAGCTGTTTTTT. As protein: CASRAGGASGELFF.